A selection of T cell receptor beta chains follows, all from one sample in a study of blood T cell repertoires in COVID-19. Some clones are missing from TCRdb's copy, which holds only in-frame ones; the method was immunoSEQ multiplex PCR. The sample yields over 85,000 clones, around 87% seen once. The source material was peripheral blood. These receptors were obtained from a woman older than 75 with acute or convalescent COVID-19. CDR3s include the opening cysteine and the closing phenylalanine or tryptophan. D genes are given only for firm matches. Size tells how often a clone was seen (once, few, many) or the class of an expanded clone, and some rows leave it out.

abundance,d_gene,v_gene,j_gene,CDR3nt,CDR3aa
-,TRBD2,TRBV11-1,TRBJ2-3,TGTGCCAGCAGCTTGAGCGGGACTAATACGCAGTATTTT,CASSLSGTNTQYF
-,-,TRBV7-2,TRBJ1-4,TGTGCCAGCAGCCCCGGGTGGGGGGTTAATGAAAAACTGTTTTTT,CASSPGWGVNEKLFF
-,TRBD1,TRBV7-2,TRBJ1-1,TGTGCCAGCAGCTCACTAGCCAGGACAGGGTGGAAGAACACTGAAGCTTTCTTT,CASSSLARTGWKNTEAFF
-,-,TRBV6-5,TRBJ1-2,TGTGCCAGCAGTTCCCTTGACAGCCAGGGCTACACCTTC,CASSSLDSQGYTF
-,TRBD1,TRBV18,TRBJ2-1,TGTGCCAGCTCACAGGGGACAGACAATGAGCAGTTCTTC,CASSQGTDNEQFF
-,TRBD1,TRBV14,TRBJ1-4,TGTGCCAGCAGCCAATTTGACAGGGGTAGACTGTTTTTT,CASSQFDRGRLFF
-,TRBD1,TRBV19,TRBJ1-2,TGTGCCAGTAGTATGAACCGGGACAGGCTGACCTATGGCTACACCTTC,CASSMNRDRLTYGYTF
-,TRBD2,TRBV4-2,TRBJ2-3,TGTGCCAGCAGCCGTTCCACCGGGACTAGCGGCCCAGATACGCAGTATTTT,CASSRSTGTSGPDTQYF
-,-,TRBV19,TRBJ1-1,TGTGCCAGTAGTAGCCATCGGACAGTCAACACTGAAGCTTTCTTT,CASSSHRTVNTEAFF
-,-,TRBV5-1,TRBJ2-1,TGCGCCAGCAGCTTGCCGGGATCAAGCTCCTACAATGAGCAGTTCTTC,CASSLPGSSSYNEQFF
-,-,TRBV7-3,TRBJ1-1,TGTGCCAGCAGCTTAATTGGGGCTGGGGACACTGAAGCTTTCTTT,CASSLIGAGDTEAFF
-,TRBD2,TRBV10-3,TRBJ2-1,TGTGCCATCAGTCGGACTAGCGGGAGGGCGGGCAATGAGCAGTTCTTC,CAISRTSGRAGNEQFF
once,TRBD1,TRBV2,TRBJ1-6,TGTGCCAGCAGTTCAGGGGGGACCTATAATTCACCCCTCCACTTT,CASSSGGTYNSPLHF
-,TRBD1,TRBV7-2,TRBJ2-7,TGTGCCAGCAGCTTGGTGCGACAGGGGGTGTACGAGCAGTACTTC,CASSLVRQGVYEQYF
-,TRBD1,TRBV27,TRBJ2-1,TGTGCCAGCAGTTTCTCCGCTGGGACAGGGGGTGACAATGAGCAGTTCTTC,CASSFSAGTGGDNEQFF
-,TRBD1,TRBV5-8,TRBJ1-5,TGTGCCAGCAGCTCCGGGACAGGGGGCAATCAGCCCCAGCATTTT,CASSSGTGGNQPQHF
-,-,TRBV2,TRBJ2-7,TGTGCCAGCAGTCAGGGTCCGTACTACGAGCAGTACTTC,CASSQGPYYEQYF
-,TRBD1,TRBV30,TRBJ1-2,TGTGCCTGGAGCATAAGGGGGCAAGGCTACACCTTC,CAWSIRGQGYTF
-,-,TRBV19,TRBJ1-4,TGTGCCAGTAGTAGTCCCCCAGGGACAACTAATGAAAAACTGTTTTTT,CASSSPPGTTNEKLFF
few,TRBD1,TRBV3-1/TRBV3-2,TRBJ2-1,TGTGCCAGCAGCCAAGAGACAACAGGGGGCGTGGAGCAGTTCTTC,CASSQETTGGVEQFF
-,-,TRBV7-9,TRBJ2-3,TGTGCCAGCAGCTCCAGGGGTTCAGATACGCAGTATTTT,CASSSRGSDTQYF
-,-,TRBV30,TRBJ1-2,TGTGCCTGGAGTGTGGGAGGTAGTGATGGCTACACCTTC,CAWSVGGSDGYTF
-,TRBD1,TRBV6-5,TRBJ2-5,TGTGCCAGTAACCGGGACAGGGGGACAGAGACCCAGTACTTC,CASNRDRGTETQYF